The next 12 T cell receptor beta chains were all read from a single sample in a study of patients and donors after allogeneic stem cell transplantation. TCRdb independently ran MiXCR on the RT-PCR reads; one entry per CDR3 protein. The sample has some 960,000 distinct CDR3 sequences; approximately 19% are singletons. The sample was blood, either unsorted or a sorted T cell fraction (not recorded which). Receptor source: a human donor who was either an allogeneic HSCT recipient or a stem cell or donor lymphocyte infusion donor (not recorded which). It is not recorded whose cells these are; they may come from a transplant donor.

This sequence joins TRBV2 and TRBJ1-2, with 8 positions matching TRBD1. Losses at the gene ends were 3 bases for V and 5 bases for J; bases not matched to a gene: 8. The CDR3 runs 15 residues. Germline CDR1 reads SNHLY; CDR2 reads FYNNEI. In DNA, the CDR3 is TGTGCCAGCAGTGATGAGCAGGGGGCAGGATATGGCTACACCTTC. It translates to CASSDEQGAGYGYTF.

The rearrangement joins TRBV6-1 to TRBJ2-5; 9 bases are shared with TRBD1. Germline V gene lookup returns CDR1 MNHNS and CDR2 SASEGT. The CDR3 is 15 amino acids. Germline trimming cut 4 bases from V and 4 bases from J; bases unmatched to any gene: 7. The CDR3 DNA sequence: TGTGCCAGCAGTGTGGGGGACAGGGAAAGAGAGACCCAGTACTTC. Residues: CASSVGDRERETQYF.

This clonotype has just a few counts. This chain links TRBV5-1 with TRBJ2-7; 10 nucleotides agree with TRBD1. Germline V gene sequence: CDR1 SGHRS, CDR2 YFSETQ. This CDR3 region has 18 residues. V lost 0 bases and J lost 6; bases outside the gene matches: 15. CDR3 DNA sequence: TGCGCCAGCAGCTTGGCCCGGGACAGGGGATACCCGTCCACCGAGCAGTACTTC. It encodes CASSLARDRGYPSTEQYF. Full variable domain (rest looked up from reference TRBV5-1 and TRBJ2-7): KAGVTQTPRYLIKTRGQQVTLSCSPISGHRSVSWYQQTPGQGLQFLFEYFSETQRNKGNFPGRFSGRQFSNSRSEMNVSTLELGDSALYLCASSLARDRGYPSTEQYFGPGTRLTVT.

The rearrangement uses TRBV10-3 and TRBJ2-5, with 8 bases that match TRBD2. The V and J ends lost 10 bases and 4 bases, in that order; junction bases with no gene match: 8. Per germline, CDR1 ENHRY and CDR2 SYGVKD. The CDR3 length is 13 residues. DNA for the CDR3: TGTGCCACAAGCTCAGCGGGAGTAGAGACCCAGTACTTC. This gives the protein CATSSAGVETQYF.

In its sample, this clonotype was seen a few times. The chain uses TRBV20-1 and TRBJ2-5, with 13 bases matching TRBD2. Trimming took 6 bases from V and 2 from J; bases not matched to a gene: 9. Germline-derived CDR1 and CDR2 are DFQATT and SNEGSKA (reference sequence). The CDR3 contains 16 residues. The CDR3 loop reads CSARSALAGGQETQYF. CDR3 in DNA: TGCAGTGCCAGGTCGGCACTAGCGGGGGGGCAAGAGACCCAGTACTTC.

The chain uses TRBV18 and TRBJ2-7, with D tentatively TRBD1 or TRBD2 (6 bases each). V was clipped by 0 bases and J by 6 bases, with 12 bases between them. Germline CDR1 is KGHSH and CDR2 is LQKENI. The CDR3 runs 14 residues. The CDR3 protein is CASSPPPRGAEQYF. As DNA, the CDR3 is TGTGCCAGCTCACCACCCCCTAGGGGGGCCGAGCAGTACTTC.

The rearrangement links TRBV4-3 to TRBJ1-3; D unresolved. Germline V gene data show CDR1 as LGHNA and CDR2 as YSLEER. Trimming pared 3 bases from V and 10 bases from J, leaving 10 bases between. This CDR3 has 12 amino acids. CDR3 sequence (DNA): TGCGCCAGCAGCCAGGACCTTATAACCATATATTTT. Residues: CASSQDLITIYF.

The table lists this clonotype with a few counts. The V call is TRBV20-1, the J call TRBJ1-2; D unresolved. The germline V gene has CDR1 DFQATT and CDR2 SNEGSKA (reference sequence). The CDR3 consists of 12 residues. Trimming shortened V by 6 bases and J by 2 bases, and 10 bases separated the two germline ends. CDR3 DNA: TGCAGTGCGGAGGACGTCAACTATGGCTACACCTTC. Protein: CSAEDVNYGYTF.

This chain uses TRBV3-1 with TRBJ1-2; TRBD1 agrees at 9 bases. With 7 bases clipped from V and 3 bases from J, the junction kept 6 bases outside the gene matches. Per germline, CDR1 LGHDT and CDR2 YNNKEL (reference sequence). The CDR3 has 14 amino acids. CDR3: CASTPGTGYYGYTF. The CDR3 nucleotides are TGTGCCAGCACCCCCGGGACAGGGTACTATGGCTACACCTTC.

Many counts were recorded for this clonotype. The genes are TRBV5-1 and TRBJ2-7; D remains unclear. The J call may not be correct, given that the DNA end is closer to TRBJ2-3. Germline V CDR1 and CDR2: SGHRS, YFSETQ. This CDR3 has 12 amino acids. CDR3 DNA: TGCGCCAGCAGCTTGGCTGGGAATGAGCAGTATTTT. Translating gives CASSLAGNEQYF.

The table lists this clonotype with a few counts. The chain uses TRBV10-3 and TRBJ2-1, with 8 nucleotides matching TRBD2. V dropped 11 bases and J dropped 0; count of bases not matched to a gene: 6. The CDR3 runs to 14 residues. Germline V lookup: CDR1 ENHRY, CDR2 SYGVKD. CDR3 loop: CAAESGSSYNEQFF. The CDR3 bases are TGTGCCGCGGAGAGCGGGAGCTCCTACAATGAGCAGTTCTTC.

CDR3 loop: CASSSETGTENTGELFF. DNA for the CDR3: TGTGCCAGCAGCTCCGAAACCGGGACAGAGAACACCGGGGAGCTGTTTTTT. V usage is TRBV11-1 and J usage is TRBJ2-2, with 7 bases identical to TRBD1. The ends lost 4 bases at V and 1 base at J; junction bases unmatched: 9. The CDR3 is 17 amino acids. CDR1 and CDR2 (germline): SGHAT, FQDESV (reference sequence). The full variable domain, rest sourced from reference TRBV11-1 and TRBJ2-2, is EAEVAQSPRYKITEKSQAVAFWCDPISGHATLYWYRQILGQGPELLVQFQDESVVDDSQLPKDRFSAERLKGVDSTLKIQPAELGDSAMYLCASSSETGTENTGELFFGEGSRLTVL.